This T cell receptor (beta chain) was obtained from a study of T cells in Graves' hyperthyroidism and ophthalmopathy. General observations from the study: Within blood appeared most thyroid clonotypes that had expanded above 0.001.

Researchers took RNA transcripts and amplified the TCR beta CDR3 regions from them. First-round RT-PCR with HTBI primers amplified the TCR CDR3 region. Via MiXCR, TCRdb re-called the multiplex PCR reads, giving one row per CDR3 protein. The sample comprises about 330,000 distinct CDR3 sequences, roughly 13% of which are singletons, and 30% to 40% rests with the top ten. Details on this clonotype: The antigen remains unidentified. A much larger clone lies one base from this, so it may be a read error.

Fresh peripheral blood, approximately 9.7 ml, was the source of the PBMCs. The CDR3 consists of 14 residues. Trimming pared 8 bases from V and 2 bases from J, leaving 16 bases between. Source material: blood. This TCR was sampled from a woman aged 40 to 55 with Graves' ophthalmopathy. The chain recombines TRBV12-3 or TRBV12-4 with TRBJ2-7, with D possibly being TRBD2 (6 bases). The CDR3 is CASATSWGAYEQYF. The CDR3 DNA follows: TGTGCCAGCGCGACTAGTTGGGGAGCCTACGAGCAGTACTTC.